The next 5 T cell receptor beta chains were all read from a single sample in a study of beta chain features in type 1 diabetes. General study results and limits: For Type 1 diabetes patients, all four CD4+ subsets carried TCRB CDR3s that were moderately but significantly shorter.

No antigens are known for them. As every portion of the isolated RNA was reverse transcribed, the sequencing read expressed TCRB transcripts. Repertoires were generated with immunoSEQ multiplex PCR, while TCRdb's copy carries only in-frame clones and drops some. The table has about 700,000 clones, roughly 12% seen once. The sample consisted of naive CD4+ T cells from blood. The receptors originated from a man between 18 and 35 years old with type 1 diabetes.

The table lists this clone with a few counts. This chain uses TRBV5-4 with TRBJ2-7; 11 bases fit TRBD1. The CDR3 sequence is 16 residues long. The germline CDR1 and CDR2 sequences are SGHNT and YYREEE (reference sequence). V gave up 0 bases and J gave up 3 bases; unmatched junction bases: 5. For the CDR3, the DNA is TGTGCCAGCAGCTTGGCCCGGGACAGGGGGTACTACGAGCAGTACTTC. Translation: CASSLARDRGYYEQYF.

The table lists this clone with a few counts. This sample includes further DNA sequences coding for the same CDR3. The chain has TRBV10-3 and TRBJ2-5; D remains unclear. Germline V CDR1 and CDR2: ENHRY, SYGVKD. V was pared by 6 bases and J by 3 bases, with 5 bases between. The CDR3 length is 11 residues. This CDR3 is CAISQEETQYF. In nucleotides, the CDR3 is TGTGCCATCAGCCAGGAAGAGACCCAGTACTTC.

The sample holds a few counts of this clone. The chain has TRBV29-1 and TRBJ1-2; 7 nucleotides line up with TRBD1. Germline V gene lookup returns CDR1 SQVTM and CDR2 ANQGSEA. Trimming removed 6 bases from V and 5 bases from J; junction bases left unmatched: 15. CDR3 size: 15 residues. DNA for the CDR3: TGCAGCGTCGAGAGACAGGGAGTAATTAATTATGGCTACACCTTC. This translates into CSVERQGVINYGYTF.

This clone was seen a handful of times. Different DNA sequences within this sample yield the same CDR3. This chain links TRBV7-8 with TRBJ2-7; no reliable D call. V gave up 5 bases and J gave up 3 bases, with 5 bases separating them. This CDR3 has 11 amino acids. Germline V lookup: CDR1 SGHVS, CDR2 FQNEAQ. CDR3 sequence: CASSNHYEQYF. CDR3 nucleotides: TGTGCCAGCAGCAATCACTACGAGCAGTACTTC.

The V and J genes are TRBV6-5 and TRBJ2-5, with a possible D match to TRBD1 (7 bases). Trimming cost V 5 bases and J 3 bases, with 16 bases left between them. The V gene's germline CDR1 is MNHEY and CDR2 SVGAGI. The CDR3 runs 15 residues. CDR3 sequence: CASSRLDRREETQYF. The DNA for the CDR3 is TGTGCCAGCAGTCGACTGGACAGGAGGGAAGAGACCCAGTACTTC.